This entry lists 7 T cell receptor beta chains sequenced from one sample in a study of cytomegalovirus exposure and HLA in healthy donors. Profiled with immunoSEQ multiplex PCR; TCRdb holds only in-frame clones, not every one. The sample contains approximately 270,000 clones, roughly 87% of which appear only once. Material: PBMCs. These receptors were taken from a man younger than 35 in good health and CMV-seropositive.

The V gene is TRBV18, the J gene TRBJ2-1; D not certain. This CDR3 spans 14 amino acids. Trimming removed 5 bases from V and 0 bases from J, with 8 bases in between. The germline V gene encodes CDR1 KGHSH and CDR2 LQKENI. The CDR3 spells CASSDTGSYNEQFF. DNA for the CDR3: TGTGCCAGCTCAGACACGGGCTCCTACAATGAGCAGTTCTTC.

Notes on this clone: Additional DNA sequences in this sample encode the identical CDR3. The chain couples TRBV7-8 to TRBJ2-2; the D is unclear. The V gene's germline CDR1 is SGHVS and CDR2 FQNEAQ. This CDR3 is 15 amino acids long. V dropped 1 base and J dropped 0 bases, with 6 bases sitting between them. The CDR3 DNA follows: TGTGCCAGCAGCTTAGGAGGTGCGAACACCGGGGAGCTGTTTTTT. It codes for CASSLGGANTGELFF.

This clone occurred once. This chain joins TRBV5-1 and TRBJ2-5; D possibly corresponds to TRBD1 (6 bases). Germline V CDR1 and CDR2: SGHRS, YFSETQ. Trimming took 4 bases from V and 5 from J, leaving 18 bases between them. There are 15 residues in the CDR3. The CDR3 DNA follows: TGCGCCAGCAGCCGCACCGGGACACCCGGCGAGACCCAGTACTTC. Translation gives CASSRTGTPGETQYF.

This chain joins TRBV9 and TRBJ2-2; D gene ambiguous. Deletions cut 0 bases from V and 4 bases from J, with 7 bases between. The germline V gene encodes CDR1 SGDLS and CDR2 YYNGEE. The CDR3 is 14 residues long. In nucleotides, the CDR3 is TGTGCCAGCAGCGTAGAAACACTCACCGGGGAGCTGTTTTTT. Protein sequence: CASSVETLTGELFF. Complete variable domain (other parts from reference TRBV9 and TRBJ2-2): DSGVTQTPKHLITATGQRVTLRCSPRSGDLSVYWYQQSLDQGLQFLIQYYNGEERAKGNILERFSAQQFPDLHSELNLSSLELGDSALYFCASSVETLTGELFFGEGSRLTVL.

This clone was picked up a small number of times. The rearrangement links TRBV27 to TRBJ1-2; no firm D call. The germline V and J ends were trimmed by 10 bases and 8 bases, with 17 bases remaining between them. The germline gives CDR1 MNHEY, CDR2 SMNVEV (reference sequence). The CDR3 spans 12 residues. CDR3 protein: CATLSTGWGYTF. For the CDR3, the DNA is TGTGCCACCCTCTCTACGGGTTGGGGCTACACCTTC.

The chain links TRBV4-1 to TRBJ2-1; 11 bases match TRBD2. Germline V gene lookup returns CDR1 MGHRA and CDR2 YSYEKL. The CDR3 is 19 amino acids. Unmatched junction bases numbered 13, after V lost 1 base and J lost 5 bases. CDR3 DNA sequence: TGCGCCAGCAGCCAAGTAAGGGGGCTAGCGGGAGGATCCAACAATGAGCAGTTCTTC. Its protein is CASSQVRGLAGGSNNEQFF.

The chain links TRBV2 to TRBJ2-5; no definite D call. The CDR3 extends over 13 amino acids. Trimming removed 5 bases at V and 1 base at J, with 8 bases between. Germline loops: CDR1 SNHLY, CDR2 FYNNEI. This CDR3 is CASSWRSQETQYF. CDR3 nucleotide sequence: TGTGCCAGCAGTTGGCGGAGCCAAGAGACCCAGTACTTC.